These 26 T cell receptor beta chains came from one sample sequenced in a study of blood T cells in healthy people across ages. Through a sample-barcoded 5' primer and a J-beta primer mix, a second PCR was run for roughly 6 to 12 cycles. TCRdb re-called the 5' RACE reads with MiXCR, one entry per CDR3 protein. Of under 950,000 distinct CDR3 sequences in the sample, around a fifth were seen once. Sequencing was carried out using blood. Every receptor here comes from a man between 65 and 85 years old in good health.

The V call is TRBV10-3, the J call TRBJ2-4; 12 bases align to TRBD2. V dropped 5 bases and J dropped 2; count of bases not matched to a gene: 4. The CDR3 is made up of 16 amino acids. Germline values: CDR1 ENHRY, CDR2 SYGVKD. The CDR3 DNA reads TGTGCCATCAGTCCGACTAGCGGGAGAACCAAAAACATTCAGTACTTC. It specifies CAISPTSGRTKNIQYF.

In its sample, this clonotype was seen a few times. This sequence joins TRBV28 and TRBJ2-5; TRBD2 matches at 11 bases. The tail of the sequence fits TRBJ2-7 better, so the J call may be wrong. The CDR3 length is 12 residues. Germline loops: CDR1 MDHEN, CDR2 SYDVKM. The CDR3 here is CASGTSGYEQYV. CDR3 DNA sequence: TGTGCCAGCGGGACTAGCGGCTACGAGCAGTACGTC.

This clonotype was found a few times. The CDR3 loop is CASSFRDRGYNEQFF. CDR3 in DNA: TGCGCCAGCAGCTTCCGGGACAGGGGGTACAATGAGCAGTTCTTC. V gene TRBV5-1 combines with J gene TRBJ2-5; 11 positions agree with TRBD1. The J call may be incorrect, as the DNA end agrees better with TRBJ2-1. Per germline, CDR1 SGHRS and CDR2 YFSETQ. This CDR3 is built from 15 residues.

The V call is TRBV18, the J call TRBJ1-2; tentative D call: TRBD1 (6 bases). V lost 3 bases to trimming and J lost 3 bases, with 14 bases between them. This CDR3 region has 15 residues. CDR1 and CDR2 from the germline V gene are KGHSH and LQKENI. CDR3: CASSPLQGIDYGYTF. In DNA form, the CDR3 reads TGTGCCAGCTCACCGTTACAGGGTATTGACTATGGCTACACCTTC.

This clonotype was seen at least ten times. The gene calls are TRBV28 and TRBJ2-5; 8 bases agree with TRBD1. Germline values: CDR1 MDHEN, CDR2 SYDVKM. The CDR3 covers 13 residues. Trimming at V came to 6 bases and at J to 4 bases, leaving 4 bases not matched to a gene. This CDR3 reads CASSVTGAETQYF. The CDR3 coding sequence is TGTGCCAGCAGCGTGACAGGGGCAGAGACCCAGTACTTC. Supplemented by reference TRBV28 and TRBJ2-5, the full variable domain reads DVKVTQSSRYLVKRTGEKVFLECVQDMDHENMFWYRQDPGLGLRLIYFSYDVKMKEKGDIPEGYSVSREKKERFSLILESASTNQTSMYLCASSVTGAETQYFGPGTRLLVL.

This clonotype was seen ten or more times. The chain uses TRBV5-5 and TRBJ1-5, with D tentatively TRBD1 (6 bases). The germline V gene has CDR1 SGHKS and CDR2 YYEKEE (reference sequence). Deletions cut 4 bases from V and 9 bases from J, with 14 bases between. The length of the CDR3 is 13 residues. Written as DNA, the CDR3 is TGTGCCAGCAGCCCGCAGGGGAAGGGGCCCCAGCATTTT. As protein: CASSPQGKGPQHF.

V gene TRBV9 combines with J gene TRBJ2-3; the match to TRBD2 covers 8 bases. There are 16 residues in the CDR3. Trimming cost V 7 bases and J 1 base; bases outside gene matches: 11. Germline CDR1 SGDLS, CDR2 YYNGEE. CDR3 coding DNA: TGTGCCAGCGGACGCCTCGGGCGGGGGGGCACAGATACGCAGTATTTT. Protein product: CASGRLGRGGTDTQYF. The full variable domain, its missing parts supplied by reference TRBV9 and TRBJ2-3, is DSGVTQTPKHLITATGQRVTLRCSPRSGDLSVYWYQQSLDQGLQFLIQYYNGEERAKGNILERFSAQQFPDLHSELNLSSLELGDSALYFCASGRLGRGGTDTQYFGPGTRLTVL.

Ten or more counts support this clonotype. The CDR3 sequence: CASSSRGTEAFF. The CDR3 region has the DNA TGTGCCAGCAGCTCTCGGGGCACTGAAGCTTTCTTT. This chain connects TRBV6-5 to TRBJ1-1; D uncertain. CDR1 MNHEY and CDR2 SVGAGI come from the germline V gene. Trimming shortened V by 6 bases and J by 4 bases, and 9 bases separated the two germline ends. The CDR3 consists of 12 residues.

This CDR3 reads CASSQPRDRGGYTF. CDR3 sequence (DNA): TGCGCCAGCAGCCAACCCCGGGACAGGGGCGGCTACACCTTC. The chain links TRBV4-1 to TRBJ1-2; TRBD1 matches at 10 bases. Germline V gene sequence: CDR1 MGHRA, CDR2 YSYEKL. This CDR3 spans 14 amino acids. V lost 2 bases to trimming and J lost 8 bases; unmatched junction nucleotides: 5.

This clonotype has ten or more counts. This chain links TRBV20-1 with TRBJ1-4; no definite D call. CDR3 size: 12 residues. Germline lookup yields CDR1 DFQATT and CDR2 SNEGSKA (reference sequence). Trimming removed 3 bases from V and 6 bases from J, with 8 bases in between. The DNA of the CDR3 is TGCAGTGCTAGGGGTGGTTATGAAAAACTGTTTTTT. The encoded protein is CSARGGYEKLFF.

This clonotype was seen only a few times. DNA of the CDR3: TGCGCCAGCAGCTTGTCAACTGCGAGAGGGACCGGGGAGCTGTTTTTT. It encodes CASSLSTARGTGELFF. The chain couples TRBV5-1 to TRBJ2-2; D perhaps matches TRBD2 (5 bases). The CDR3 has 16 amino acids. CDR1 SGHRS and CDR2 YFSETQ come from the germline V gene. With 1 base removed from V and 5 bases from J, the gap between germline ends came to 15 bases.

The V and J genes are TRBV20-1 and TRBJ2-3; D remains unclear. V lost 2 bases, J lost 2 bases, and 11 bases lay in between. Looked up from germline, CDR1 is DFQATT and CDR2 is SNEGSKA (reference sequence). The CDR3 is 14 residues long. The CDR3 DNA reads TGCAGTGCTAGAAGGCTAGTTTTCACAGATACGCAGTATTTT. Amino acid sequence: CSARRLVFTDTQYF.

The rearrangement links TRBV5-1 to TRBJ2-7; possibly TRBD1 or TRBD2 for D (5 bases each). The V end was cut by 5 bases, the J end by 2 bases, with 17 bases between. The CDR3 consists of 15 residues. The germline V gene has CDR1 SGHRS and CDR2 YFSETQ. The CDR3 DNA sequence: TGCGCCAGCAGGCCCGGGACGCTTGGTCCCTACGAGCAGTACTTC. Encoded protein: CASRPGTLGPYEQYF.

Of note for this clonotype: This may come from a read error, since a much larger clone is one base off. The gene calls are TRBV2 and TRBJ2-5, with TRBD2 matching 11 bases. The J call may be faulty, since TRBJ2-1 better matches the DNA end. The germline gives CDR1 SNHLY, CDR2 FYNNEI. This CDR3 region has 17 residues. The CDR3 DNA reads as TGTGCCGGCAGTTCCACCCTTAGCGGGGGGGCCCGGAATGAGCAGTTCTTC. Its translation is CAGSSTLSGGARNEQFF.

The chain couples TRBV20-1 to TRBJ2-3, with D unclear. The CDR3 covers 11 residues. Trimming removed 7 bases from V and 5 bases from J, with 10 bases in between. CDR1 and CDR2 from the germline V gene are DFQATT and SNEGSKA (reference sequence). The CDR3 here is CSVSVVDTQYF. Here the CDR3 DNA reads TGCAGTGTTAGTGTGGTAGATACGCAGTATTTT.

The sample holds a few counts of this clonotype. The genes are TRBV18 and TRBJ2-1; TRBD2 matches at 10 bases. This CDR3 contains 14 residues. J gave up 13 bases and V 0 bases, and 6 bases lay outside the gene matches. The germline V gene encodes CDR1 KGHSH and CDR2 LQKENI. The CDR3 loop reads CASSPPNLAGVQFF. CDR3 nucleotide sequence: TGTGCCAGCTCACCACCGAATCTAGCGGGAGTCCAGTTCTTC.

This chain uses TRBV2 with TRBJ1-2, with TRBD1 identical over 7 bases. Germline values: CDR1 SNHLY, CDR2 FYNNEI. CDR3 length equals 13 residues. J lost 3 bases, V lost 9 bases, and 7 bases had no gene match. The CDR3 region has the DNA TGTGCCAGTACGACAGGGCGCTACTATGGCTACACCTTC. Translation gives CASTTGRYYGYTF. The full variable domain, completed using reference TRBV2 and TRBJ1-2, is EPEVTQTPSHQVTQMGQEVILRCVPISNHLYFYWYRQILGQKVEFLVSFYNNEISEKSEIFDDQFSVERPDGSNFTLKIRSTKLEDSAMYFCASTTGRYYGYTFGSGTRLTVV.

This sequence joins TRBV7-3 and TRBJ1-6, with D tentatively TRBD1 (6 bases). The V end lost 6 bases, the J end lost 9 bases, and 12 bases lay between the germline ends. Germline lookup yields CDR1 SGHTA and CDR2 FQGTGA. The CDR3 runs 13 residues. CDR3 amino acids: CASSQGSSSPLHF. CDR3 sequence (DNA): TGTGCCAGCAGTCAGGGGTCTAGTTCACCCCTCCACTTT.

The chain joins TRBV29-1 to TRBJ2-3, with D hard to call. The CDR3 length is 10 residues. CDR1 is SQVTM and CDR2 is ANQGSEA in the germline V gene. V lost 3 bases and J lost 9, with 7 bases in between. Here the CDR3 reads CSVDGVTQYF. Here the CDR3 DNA reads TGCAGCGTTGACGGAGTGACGCAGTATTTT.

This clonotype was counted a few times. V is TRBV5-4 and J is TRBJ1-5, with D unclear. Germline values: CDR1 SGHNT, CDR2 YYREEE (reference sequence). The CDR3 is made up of 13 amino acids. Trimming took off 0 bases at V and 4 bases at J, with 5 bases between the two ends. CDR3 in amino acids: CASSLDANQPQHF. CDR3 DNA sequence: TGTGCCAGCAGCTTGGATGCTAATCAGCCCCAGCATTTT. Looking up the rest from reference TRBV5-4 and TRBJ1-5 gives the full variable domain: ETGVTQSPTHLIKTRGQQVTLRCSSQSGHNTVSWYQQALGQGPQFIFQYYREEENGRGNFPPRFSGLQFPNYSSELNVNALELDDSALYLCASSLDANQPQHFGDGTRLSIL.

This clonotype was seen repeatedly, ten times or more. This rearrangement joins TRBV6-5 to TRBJ1-6, with 9 nucleotides matching TRBD1. Trimming removed 5 bases from V and 6 bases from J; junction bases left unmatched: 2. CDR3 length equals 14 residues. Germline assignment: CDR1 MNHEY and CDR2 SVGAGI. CDR3: CASSGTGSNSPLHF. CDR3 in DNA: TGTGCCAGCAGTGGGACAGGGAGTAATTCACCCCTCCACTTT.

V gene TRBV20-1 combines with J gene TRBJ1-6; TRBD1 agrees at 7 bases. V lost 3 bases to trimming and J lost 6 bases; unmatched junction nucleotides: 5. The CDR3 has 14 residues. Germline CDR1 reads DFQATT; CDR2 reads SNEGSKA (reference sequence). The CDR3 sequence is CSARGHRGNSPLHF. CDR3 nucleotide sequence: TGCAGTGCTAGGGGGCACAGGGGTAATTCACCCCTCCACTTT.

The gene calls are TRBV6-1 and TRBJ1-3; D not certain. Germline V gene sequence: CDR1 MNHNS, CDR2 SASEGT. V was trimmed by 6 bases and J by 2 bases, leaving 17 bases between them. CDR3 length: 16 amino acids. The CDR3 DNA sequence: TGTGCCAGCAGAAGAAGAGGTGAAGCGACTGGAAACACCATATATTTT. It translates to CASRRRGEATGNTIYF.

The J gene is TRBJ2-7, the V gene TRBV27, with TRBD1 as a possible D gene (6 bases). With 5 bases removed from V and 0 bases from J, the gap between germline ends came to 11 bases. The V gene's germline CDR1 is MNHEY and CDR2 SMNVEV (reference sequence). The CDR3 is 14 amino acids. The CDR3: CASSRGTFSYEQYF. In DNA form, the CDR3 reads TGTGCCAGCAGTCGAGGGACATTCTCCTACGAGCAGTACTTC.

This clonotype was seen a few times. This chain links TRBV12-3 or TRBV12-4 with TRBJ2-5, with a possible D match to TRBD2 (5 bases). V dropped 7 bases and J dropped 3 bases, with 15 bases sitting between them. The length of the CDR3 is 14 residues. This CDR3 reads CASTFRGREETQYF. CDR3 sequence (DNA): TGTGCCAGCACTTTCCGGGGAAGGGAAGAGACCCAGTACTTC.

The V and J genes are TRBV10-2 and TRBJ2-2, with D uncertain. Trimming took off 3 bases at V and 1 base at J, with 12 bases between the two ends. This CDR3 has 16 residues. CDR1 WSHSY and CDR2 SAAADI come from the germline V gene. CDR3 in DNA: TGCGCCAGCAGTGACTCGGGCGCCCAGAACACCGGGGAGCTGTTTTTT. Its translation: CASSDSGAQNTGELFF.